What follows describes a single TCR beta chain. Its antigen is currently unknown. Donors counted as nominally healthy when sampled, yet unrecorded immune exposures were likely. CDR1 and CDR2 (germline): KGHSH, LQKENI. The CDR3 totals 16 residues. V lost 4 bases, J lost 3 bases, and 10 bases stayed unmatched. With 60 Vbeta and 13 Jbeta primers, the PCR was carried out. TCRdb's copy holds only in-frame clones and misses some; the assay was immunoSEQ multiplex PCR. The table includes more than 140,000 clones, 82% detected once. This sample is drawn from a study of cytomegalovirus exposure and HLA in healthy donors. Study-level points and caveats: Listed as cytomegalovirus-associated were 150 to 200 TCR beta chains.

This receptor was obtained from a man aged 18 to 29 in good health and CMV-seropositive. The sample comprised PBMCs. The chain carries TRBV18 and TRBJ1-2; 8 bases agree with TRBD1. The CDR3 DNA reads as TGTGCCAGCTCACAGACAGGGGCCCCGCGGGACTATGGCTACACCTTC. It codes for CASSQTGAPRDYGYTF.